Listed below are T cell receptor beta chains from one sample, sequenced in a study of post-analysis software for immune sequencing data. In TCRdb, the PCR reads were re-called with MiXCR into one record per CDR3 protein. The data contain some 690,000 distinct CDR3 sequences, approximately 30% of them seen just once; the ten biggest clones take up roughly 0.53%. The sequenced material came from blood. The receptor source for this set is a girl aged 10 to 17 with multiple sclerosis. Both conserved end residues are part of each CDR3. A D gene is named only where the DNA matches it firmly. Where a row states a size, it is once, few, many or the class of an expanded clone; other rows omit it.

CDR3 length: 15; V gene: TRBV5-1; D gene: -; J gene: TRBJ2-3; clone size: few; CDR3 protein: CASSPVGGDPDTQYF; CDR3 DNA: TGCGCCAGCAGCCCCGTAGGGGGTGACCCAGATACGCAGTATTTT
CDR3 length: 15; V gene: TRBV29-1; D gene: -; J gene: TRBJ2-5; clone size: -; CDR3 protein: CSVEDRPRPGETQYF; CDR3 DNA: TGCAGCGTTGAAGATCGTCCCAGGCCGGGGGAGACCCAGTACTTC
CDR3 length: 14; V gene: TRBV2; D gene: TRBD2; J gene: TRBJ2-2; clone size: -; CDR3 protein: CASGAGVGTGELFF; CDR3 DNA: TGTGCCAGCGGGGCGGGAGTTGGAACCGGGGAGCTGTTTTTT
CDR3 length: 15; V gene: TRBV5-1; D gene: -; J gene: TRBJ1-2; clone size: -; CDR3 protein: CASSLRGSPNYGYTF; CDR3 DNA: TGCGCCAGCAGCTTGAGGGGCAGCCCTAACTATGGCTACACCTTC
CDR3 length: 14; V gene: TRBV6-1; D gene: -; J gene: TRBJ2-5; clone size: -; CDR3 protein: CASDANRLQETQYF; CDR3 DNA: TGTGCCAGCGACGCTAACAGGTTACAAGAGACCCAGTACTTC
CDR3 length: 18; V gene: TRBV12-3/TRBV12-4; D gene: TRBD2; J gene: TRBJ2-3; clone size: -; CDR3 protein: CASSRGPRASGSADTQYF; CDR3 DNA: TGTGCCAGCAGTCGAGGGCCCAGGGCCAGCGGGAGCGCAGATACGCAGTATTTT
CDR3 length: 15; V gene: TRBV7-6; D gene: -; J gene: TRBJ2-5; clone size: -; CDR3 protein: CASSGGGPEEITQYF; CDR3 DNA: TGTGCCAGCAGCGGGGGAGGTCCGGAAGAGATAACCCAGTACTTC
CDR3 length: 17; V gene: TRBV3-1; D gene: -; J gene: TRBJ2-1; clone size: -; CDR3 protein: CASSQDLGPGSYNEQFF; CDR3 DNA: TGTGCCAGCAGCCAAGATTTAGGGCCAGGGAGCTACAATGAGCAGTTCTTC
CDR3 length: 16; V gene: TRBV20-1; D gene: TRBD2; J gene: TRBJ2-3; clone size: -; CDR3 protein: CSAPLGTSGRPDTQYF; CDR3 DNA: TGCAGTGCTCCCCTCGGGACTAGCGGGAGACCAGATACGCAGTATTTT
CDR3 length: 16; V gene: TRBV10-3; D gene: -; J gene: TRBJ2-7; clone size: few; CDR3 protein: CAISESLTPGTYEQYF; CDR3 DNA: TGTGCCATCAGTGAGTCGTTAACCCCTGGCACGTACGAGCAGTACTTC
CDR3 length: 13; V gene: TRBV5-5; D gene: -; J gene: TRBJ2-1; clone size: -; CDR3 protein: CASSPRPYNERFF; CDR3 DNA: TGTGCCAGCAGCCCGCGCCCCTACAATGAGCGGTTCTTC
CDR3 length: 13; V gene: TRBV27; D gene: -; J gene: TRBJ2-1; clone size: few; CDR3 protein: CASSFGIGGSVFF; CDR3 DNA: TGTGCCAGCTCATTCGGGATCGGAGGGAGTGTGTTCTTC
CDR3 length: 14; V gene: TRBV28; D gene: TRBD1; J gene: TRBJ2-3; clone size: -; CDR3 protein: CASSPDREVDTQYF; CDR3 DNA: TGTGCCAGCAGCCCGGACAGGGAGGTAGATACGCAGTATTTT
CDR3 length: 11; V gene: TRBV2; D gene: -; J gene: TRBJ2-5; clone size: -; CDR3 protein: CASSPLGPAYF; CDR3 DNA: TGTGCCAGCAGTCCTCTGGGACCAGCGTACTTC
CDR3 length: 14; V gene: TRBV5-6; D gene: -; J gene: TRBJ1-2; clone size: -; CDR3 protein: CASSLARGYRGYTF; CDR3 DNA: TGTGCCAGCAGCTTGGCTAGGGGGTATAGAGGCTACACCTTC
CDR3 length: 14; V gene: TRBV27; D gene: -; J gene: TRBJ2-1; clone size: few; CDR3 protein: CASMRGFSYNEQFF; CDR3 DNA: TGTGCCAGCATGCGGGGCTTCTCCTACAATGAGCAGTTCTTC
CDR3 length: 15; V gene: TRBV28; D gene: -; J gene: TRBJ2-3; clone size: -; CDR3 protein: CASSPPWRDTDTQYF; CDR3 DNA: TGTGCCAGCAGTCCCCCATGGCGCGACACAGATACGCAGTATTTT
CDR3 length: 16; V gene: TRBV7-9; D gene: -; J gene: TRBJ2-1; clone size: -; CDR3 protein: CASSLDLTGIYNEQFF; CDR3 DNA: TGTGCCAGCAGCTTAGATTTGACGGGAATCTACAATGAGCAGTTCTTC
CDR3 length: 14; V gene: TRBV7-2; D gene: TRBD2; J gene: TRBJ2-7; clone size: -; CDR3 protein: CFAERDIQLREQYF; CDR3 DNA: TGTTTCGCCGAGCGGGATATCCAGTTACGGGAGCAGTACTTC
CDR3 length: 14; V gene: TRBV4-3; D gene: -; J gene: TRBJ2-7; clone size: -; CDR3 protein: CASSQDGRAHEQYF; CDR3 DNA: TGCGCCAGCAGCCAAGATGGAAGGGCGCACGAGCAGTACTTC
CDR3 length: 13; V gene: TRBV28; D gene: -; J gene: TRBJ2-5; clone size: -; CDR3 protein: CASIKQFSETQYF; CDR3 DNA: TGTGCCAGCATAAAACAGTTCTCCGAGACCCAGTACTTC
CDR3 length: 15; V gene: TRBV12-3/TRBV12-4; D gene: -; J gene: TRBJ1-5; clone size: -; CDR3 protein: CASRPVGGSNQPQHF; CDR3 DNA: TGTGCCAGCAGGCCAGTAGGGGGAAGCAATCAGCCCCAGCATTTT
CDR3 length: 15; V gene: TRBV7-2; D gene: TRBD2; J gene: TRBJ2-5; clone size: -; CDR3 protein: CASFLRGGFEETQYF; CDR3 DNA: TGTGCCAGCTTTCTACGGGGGGGCTTTGAAGAGACCCAGTACTTC
CDR3 length: 16; V gene: TRBV5-5; D gene: TRBD2; J gene: TRBJ2-6; clone size: -; CDR3 protein: CAGGGREISGANVLTF; CDR3 DNA: TGTGCCGGGGGGGGACGGGAAATTTCTGGGGCCAACGTCCTGACTTTC
CDR3 length: 13; V gene: TRBV4-3; D gene: -; J gene: TRBJ2-3; clone size: -; CDR3 protein: CASSQWRGDTQYF; CDR3 DNA: TGCGCCAGCAGCCAATGGAGGGGAGATACGCAGTATTTT
CDR3 length: 10; V gene: TRBV29-1; D gene: -; J gene: TRBJ2-5; clone size: many; CDR3 protein: CSALVATQYF; CDR3 DNA: TGCAGCGCCCTCGTGGCGACCCAGTACTTC
CDR3 length: 15; V gene: TRBV10-3; D gene: TRBD1; J gene: TRBJ1-1; clone size: -; CDR3 protein: CAISKGTAINTEAFF; CDR3 DNA: TGTGCCATCAGTAAGGGGACAGCCATAAACACTGAAGCTTTCTTT
CDR3 length: 10; V gene: TRBV20-1; D gene: -; J gene: TRBJ2-4; clone size: few; CDR3 protein: CSATLDIQYF; CDR3 DNA: TGCAGTGCAACGTTGGACATTCAGTACTTC
CDR3 length: 11; V gene: TRBV6-1; D gene: -; J gene: TRBJ2-3; clone size: many; CDR3 protein: CASSEADTQYF; CDR3 DNA: TGTGCCAGCAGTGAAGCAGATACGCAGTATTTT